This T cell receptor beta chain was obtained from a study of cytomegalovirus exposure and HLA in healthy donors (dated by TCRdb to between 2016 and 2019). Notes on the research overall: An earlier analysis of some 500 of the donors reported more than 250 Gb of sequence data and about 100 million unique TCR beta sequences from about 200 million T cells. In addition to the first cohort of around 670 subjects, a separate validation cohort of 120 different subjects was used. Genome-wide SNP genotypes for about 65% of the 666 donors were used in a later genetic analysis, which treated that subset as a discovery cohort. In an earlier analysis of a few hundred of the donors, high-throughput TCR beta sequencing was used to judge whether each TCR beta V gene segment behaved as functional or pseudogenic. All discovery cohort repertoires had been generated using a single sequencing platform. A later analysis re-examined previously published TCR beta repertoires from 600 to 700 donors and added high-resolution HLA genotyping to investigate patterns of TCR occurrence. Rather than drawing on any new phenotypic data, the later analysis identified candidate immune exposures from TCR beta sequences and the way those sequences occurred across donors. Among around 400 genotyped donors of the cohort, an average of approximately 230,000 unique TCR beta nucleotide sequences were sequenced per donor, 15% to 20% of them non-productive. Typing coverage differed by locus: A, B, C, DRB1 and DQB1 were typed in roughly 620-640 donors, DQA1 in approximately 520, DPA1 in some 600, and DPB1 in 472. An early release that covered about 600 HLA-typed donors contained 250 to 350 gigabases of sequencing data and 80 million or so unique TCR sequences. The study aimed to test whether cataloging public T cell receptors could reveal signatures of past pathogen exposure. The study profiled the T cell repertoires of under 850 subjects by immunosequencing and related them to cytomegalovirus serostatus. Because of strong linkage in the cohort, five DR-DQ haplotypes were treated as single units for association and clustering. The study combined high-throughput TCR immunosequencing, statistical association of individual TCRs with disease status, and machine learning to predict cytomegalovirus infection status. Alongside the repertoire data, information on donor age, sex, ethnicity and CMV serostatus was compiled. Class I and class II HLA loci were covered by the typing at four-digit resolution. The genetic ancestry cluster associated with self-reported Caucasian donors included about 84% of the roughly 400 genotyped donors.

Here V drops 11 bases and J drops 3 bases, and the junction holds 10 bases not matched to any gene. There are 13 amino acids in the CDR3, from cysteine to phenylalanine inclusive. Left in the record is the CDR3 DNA by itself, 39 bases read in frame from the first base. From a lookup of the germline V gene, CDR1 and CDR2 are MNHEY and SVGAGI. About this clone: Its antigen is unknown. Nothing much larger sits one base from this clone, and base qualities are not available.

Preparation of the library involved the immunoSEQ multiplex PCR assay. A mixture of 60 forward primers for TCR Vbeta segments and 13 reverse primers for TCR Jbeta segments was used in the multiplex PCR. The CDR3 region of rearranged TCR beta genes was amplified from genomic DNA by a multiplex PCR assay. The amplified TCR beta libraries were sequenced on the Illumina HiSeq System as 87-base-pair reads. For the original study's pipeline: A later analysis tallied approximately 87 million unique TCR beta chains across the 640 or so repertoires, and approximately 12 million of those chains were shared by two or more donors. Raw reads were error-corrected and collapsed into unique sequences with a nearest-neighbor algorithm that merged closely related sequences to remove PCR and sequencing errors. To assign V, D and J gene segments, CDR3 sequences were aligned to IMGT reference sequences. Each retained sequence needed at least a six-nucleotide match to both a V gene segment and a J gene segment. Rearrangements were classified as productive when the CDR3 lacked stop codons and remained in frame with V and J, and all other rearrangements were classified as non-productive. CDR3 was defined by IMGT convention, running from the second conserved V-encoded cysteine to the conserved J-encoded phenylalanine. In an earlier analysis of 587 of the donors, sequences lacking an unambiguous match to a single V gene segment were excluded. In an earlier analysis of some 590 of the donors, a V segment was called functional when productive rearrangements were above 56.7%, and segregating when the standard deviation between donors exceeded 5%. A statistical classification framework was built to diagnose cytomegalovirus status from the catalog of TCR beta chain sequences. In a later analysis, TCR nucleotide sequences were compared against IMGT/GENE-DB human TR gene sequences so that V and J genes could be assigned. In a later analysis, CDR3 sequences and most-parsimonious VDJ recombination scenarios were assigned using the TCRdist pipeline. In a later analysis, each TCR beta chain was defined by its CDR3 amino acid sequence together with its V-gene family, and reads lacking a unique V-gene family were excluded. As a way to deal with suspected cross-contamination and a sequencing artifact, a later analysis dropped over 550 nucleotide sequences that were highly shared and had low generation probability. For each public chain, a later analysis derived a clonal expansion index from normalized ranks of inferred template counts within each repertoire. A later analysis computed generation probabilities with a VDJ recombination model fitted to out-of-frame rearrangements, and checked the results against IGoR. In a later analysis, hypergeometric tests were used to score TCR-TCR, TCR-HLA and TCR-CMV co-occurrence, with a repertoire-size bias correction applied to TCR pairs. In a later analysis, false discovery rates were estimated by permuting HLA or CMV assignments 20 times. In a later analysis, co-occurring TCRs were grouped using DBSCAN, with TCRdist sequence similarity added in when clustering inside HLA-allele-positive subsets. For co-occurrence clustering, repertoires with fewer than 30,000 or more than 120,000 public chains were excluded, along with five repertoires with anomalous nucleotide sharing. The table comes from immuneACCESS by way of TCRdb, which keeps in-frame sequences with V and J called. Part of the clones is missing from these tables; in studies checked, under half for an unresolved V gene and the rest for unknown reasons. V and J calls and clone size follow that table, whereas D and trimming were derived from the DNA. For this sample there are approximately 160,000 clones; around 79% appear just once. The top ten clonotypes cover approximately 7% of the sample.

The cohort comprised some 730 healthy bone marrow donors. At the time of sampling, all cohort members were nominally healthy, though unrecorded immune exposures were likely present. The donor tested CMV seropositive and was one of the 289 seropositive cohort members. Each donor provided a peripheral blood sample, and peripheral blood mononuclear cells were used for TCR beta sequencing. The Qiagen DNeasy Blood Extraction Kit was used to extract genomic DNA from the blood cell samples. Broader findings and caveats from the paper: Linkage disequilibrium might explain the correlated functional status among segregating V segments, but an unknown experimental factor could not be ruled out. V-gene and J-gene trimming of TCR beta chains was associated with a missense DCLRE1C variant in a later genetic analysis, and the association was replicated in an independent cohort. According to a later analysis, most CMV-associated TCR beta chains appeared to be HLA-restricted, and the HLA associations seemed to be driven largely by CMV exposure. In vitro tests confirmed that a few of the cytomegalovirus-associated TCR beta chains recognize cytomegalovirus antigens. In a later analysis, several top co-occurrence clusters were reported to appear linked to parvovirus B19, influenza, CMV and Epstein-Barr virus. Because HLA typing was unavailable for some donors at each locus, only the typed subset was used in association tests. The study listed approximately 150 TCR beta chains as associated with cytomegalovirus. Because counts were too low, under 20 rarely observed V segments, including chromosome 9 orphons, were left out of the earlier analysis of 587 of the donors. Only TCR beta chains were sequenced in this cohort, and the absence of alpha or paired-chain data limited detectable features. In a later analysis, the rate of TCR association differed among HLA loci, with DRB1 alleles having the most associated TCRs and HLA-C alleles having the fewest. In an earlier analysis of roughly 500 of the donors, most TCR beta V segments appeared in productive rearrangements about 90% or about 30% of the time, broadly matching IMGT annotations. In a later genetic analysis, fewer N-insertions in productive TCRs were reported among donors in an Asian-associated ancestry cluster than the roughly 640-donor mean. Some IMGT-functional V segments, including TRBV6-2 and TRBV6-3, could not be told apart with the 87-base-pair reads, so those segments were excluded. A cluster of highly shared sequence variants was judged likely to represent a technical artifact of the sequencing pipeline. It was suggested by the authors that the approach could potentially be generalized to other disease states and immunological phenotypes. In a later analysis, HLA-associated TCR beta chains were found to be more clonally expanded and to have lower generation probabilities than equally common non-associated chains. Roughly uniform sequencing depth across donors was assumed in presence/absence analyses, although this assumption may not hold. At a false discovery rate of 0.05, a later analysis linked some 18,000 TCR beta sequences to specific HLA alleles. Most TCR sequences were observed very rarely across donors, whereas some public TCRs were present in many individuals. The classifier was reported to diagnose cytomegalovirus status with high specificity and sensitivity in both the original cohort and the validation cohort. For the cohort, immune exposure information was limited to CMV serostatus. A further reported finding was that TCR beta sequences accurately predicted the HLA-A and HLA-B alleles for most subjects in the first cohort. When HLA alleles, especially DR and DQ, strongly co-occurred, attributing TCR associations to individual alleles was difficult.

This receptor chain uses TRBV6-5 and TRBJ2-7; the junction holds 7 bases that match TRBD2. The sequence was collected from a male donor in good health and CMV-seropositive. The sequenced material came from PBMCs. CDR3 loop: CAARRREGYEQYF. In nucleotides, the sequence is TGTGCCGCCCGGCGCAGGGAGGGCTACGAGCAGTACTTC.